The 32 T cell receptor beta chains below all came from one sample that was sequenced in a study of T cell responses to AZD1222 COVID-19 vaccine. The repertoire was sequenced with immunoSEQ multiplex PCR; TCRdb's copy has only in-frame clones and lacks some. This table has approximately 50,000 clones, 88% appearing once. This specimen consisted of peripheral blood, obtained on day 0 of AZD1222 vaccination. These receptors were collected from an adult in good health.

In DNA, the CDR3 is TGCAGCGTTGAACGACTAGCGGGAGGAGCCTACGAGCAGTACTTC. Translated: CSVERLAGGAYEQYF. The chain couples TRBV29-1 to TRBJ2-7, with 13 bases that match TRBD2. Germline CDR1 SQVTM, CDR2 ANQGSEA. CDR3 length: 15 amino acids. Trimming at V came to 2 bases and at J to 2 bases, leaving 3 bases not matched to a gene.

This clone was picked up a small number of times. This chain links TRBV18 with TRBJ1-2, with D unclear. This CDR3 is built from 16 residues. With 1 base removed from V and 2 bases from J, the gap between germline ends came to 14 bases. CDR1 is KGHSH, CDR2 LQKENI, per germline. CDR3 residues: CASSPRLTTRNYGYTF. Here the CDR3 DNA reads TGTGCCAGCTCACCACGCTTAACCACTCGAAACTATGGCTACACCTTC.

The genes are TRBV12-5 and TRBJ1-5; no definite D call. V was pared by 2 bases and J by 0 bases, with 8 bases between. Germline V lookup: CDR1 LGHNT, CDR2 FRNRAP. The length of the CDR3 is 15 residues. CDR3 loop: CASGLQGLSNQPQHF. CDR3 nucleotides: TGTGCTAGTGGTTTGCAAGGTCTTAGCAATCAGCCCCAGCATTTT.

The chain combines TRBV7-6 with TRBJ2-2; 10 nucleotides match TRBD1. V shed 6 bases and J 5 bases; nucleotides not matched to a gene: 9. The CDR3 sequence is 16 residues long. CDR1 and CDR2 (germline): SGHVS, FNYEAQ. The CDR3: CASSTRPGQGTGELFF. The DNA for the CDR3 is TGTGCCAGCAGTACGAGACCGGGACAGGGGACCGGGGAGCTGTTTTTT.

This chain connects TRBV6-2 or TRBV6-3 to TRBJ2-7; 7 bases match TRBD1. Germline CDR1 and CDR2: MNHEY and SVGEGT. The CDR3 totals 13 residues. The junction had 7 bases not matched to a gene; V was cut back by 5 bases and J by 6 bases. The CDR3 sequence: CASSNNRGTEQYF. CDR3 nucleotide sequence: TGTGCCAGCAGTAACAACAGGGGAACCGAGCAGTACTTC.

J is TRBJ2-5 and V is TRBV6-5; no definite D call. This CDR3 contains 14 residues. Trimming shortened V by 7 bases and J by 10 bases, and 22 bases separated the two germline ends. The germline V gene has CDR1 MNHEY and CDR2 SVGAGI. The CDR3 loop reads CASTQSGGSWGQYF. CDR3 bases: TGTGCCAGCACCCAAAGTGGTGGTTCTTGGGGCCAGTACTTC.

The gene calls are TRBV5-1 and TRBJ1-3; 7 nucleotides line up with TRBD1. Germline V gives CDR1 SGHRS, CDR2 YFSETQ. This CDR3 region has 16 residues. V dropped 3 bases and J dropped 0; count of bases not matched to a gene: 6. The DNA for the CDR3 is TGCGCCAGCAGCTCTGGGGGACAGAGCTCTGGAAACACCATATATTTT. Amino acid sequence: CASSSGGQSSGNTIYF.

J is TRBJ2-7 and V is TRBV18; D is uncertain. The germline CDR1 and CDR2 sequences are KGHSH and LQKENI. Trimming removed 3 bases from V and 0 bases from J, with 6 bases in between. The CDR3 is 13 residues long. CDR3 sequence: CASSPPSSYEQYF. The CDR3 DNA follows: TGTGCCAGCTCACCTCCGAGCTCCTACGAGCAGTACTTC.

J is TRBJ2-7 and V is TRBV3-1 (or the pseudogene TRBV3-2), with a weak D call TRBD1 (5 bases). The germline CDR1 and CDR2 sequences are LGHDT and YNNKEL (reference sequence). The CDR3 covers 13 residues. The V end was cut by 1 base, the J end by 6 bases, with 10 bases between. CDR3 region: CASSQVSGAEQYF. The CDR3 nucleotides are TGTGCCAGCAGCCAAGTGTCTGGGGCCGAGCAGTACTTC.

The chain is built from TRBV6-5 and TRBJ1-2; TRBD1 is a possible D gene (6 bases). V was shortened by 2 bases and J by 7 bases, with 11 bases between the two germline ends. Germline-derived CDR1 and CDR2 are MNHEY and SVGAGI. CDR3 length: 13 residues. In nucleotides, the CDR3 is TGTGCCAGCAGTTACACCAGGGGTGCTGGCTACACCTTC. Amino acid sequence: CASSYTRGAGYTF.

The CDR3, as DNA: TGTGCCAGCAGCTCACACCCTTCCTACAATGAGCAGTTCTTC. The encoded protein is CASSSHPSYNEQFF. The chain is built from TRBV7-2 and TRBJ2-1; D is uncertain. Between the trimmed V and J ends, which lost 4 bases and 1 base, there was a span of 8 bases. Germline V CDR1 and CDR2: SGHTA, FQGNSA. This CDR3 contains 14 residues.

This chain connects TRBV12-3 or TRBV12-4 to TRBJ1-4; no clear D. Trimming stripped 2 bases from V and 4 bases from J, with 5 bases between. The CDR3 extends over 13 amino acids. CDR3 sequence: CASSLRYNEKLFF. DNA of the CDR3: TGTGCCAGCAGTTTACGATATAATGAAAAACTGTTTTTT.

The V gene is TRBV2, the J gene TRBJ1-2; D may be TRBD1 (5 bases). Germline V lookup: CDR1 SNHLY, CDR2 FYNNEI. This CDR3 has 15 residues. Trimming took 1 base from V and 6 from J, leaving 15 bases between them. The CDR3 here is CASSEGLGPGHGYTF. In DNA form, the CDR3 reads TGTGCCAGCAGTGAAGGACTAGGCCCGGGACATGGCTACACCTTC.

The chain carries TRBV19 and TRBJ1-3; D gene ambiguous. CDR1 is LNHDA and CDR2 is SQIVND in the germline V gene (reference sequence). The CDR3 has 12 amino acids. V lost 6 bases and J 5 bases, leaving 8 bases between the germline ends. The CDR3, as DNA: TGTGCCAGTAGCCCTCGGCGAAACACCATATATTTT. This encodes CASSPRRNTIYF.

V gene TRBV18 combines with J gene TRBJ2-7; 8 positions agree with TRBD2. The CDR3 loop spans 14 amino acids. With V trimmed by 4 bases and J by 2 bases, 4 bases remained unmatched. The germline V gene has CDR1 KGHSH and CDR2 LQKENI. CDR3 nucleotide sequence: TGTGCCAGCTCACAATTAGCGGGGCCCTACGAGCAGTACTTC. It encodes CASSQLAGPYEQYF.

This clone was seen only a few times. The gene calls are TRBV4-1 and TRBJ2-1; 8 bases align to TRBD1. The CDR3 totals 18 residues. The V and J ends lost 5 bases and 8 bases, in that order; junction bases with no gene match: 20. The V gene's germline CDR1 is MGHRA and CDR2 YSYEKL. The DNA for the CDR3 is TGCGCCAGCAGCAATTCCGGGACAGGCTTACGACTCCTCGATGAGCAGTTCTTC. Encoded protein: CASSNSGTGLRLLDEQFF.

This clone was seen a single time. The chain links TRBV12-3 or TRBV12-4 to TRBJ1-4; D is ambiguous. The CDR3 is made up of 13 amino acids. Trimming left V 6 bases short and J 3 bases short, with 8 bases between. CDR3 nucleotides: TGTGCCAGCAGCGTCCGGGCTAATGAAAAACTGTTTTTT. This encodes CASSVRANEKLFF.

The genes are TRBV11-3 and TRBJ1-2; D not certain. V lost 3 bases, J lost 0 bases, and 8 bases lay in between. In germline, CDR1 is SGHNT, CDR2 YENEEA. The CDR3 is 14 residues long. CDR3 amino acids: CASSFREPNYGYTF. The CDR3 DNA is TGTGCCAGCAGCTTTAGGGAACCTAACTATGGCTACACCTTC.

The chain uses TRBV7-2 and TRBJ2-1; 8 bases map to TRBD1. CDR1 is SGHTA and CDR2 is FQGNSA in the germline V gene. After removal of 5 bases from V and 7 bases from J, the junction contained 13 bases not matched to a gene. The CDR3 length is 16 residues. The CDR3 DNA reads TGTGCCAGCAGCCCCACACCGGGACAGGTGTGGAATGAGCAGTTCTTC. Its protein product is CASSPTPGQVWNEQFF. The whole variable domain, filled in from reference TRBV7-2 and TRBJ2-1, reads GAGVSQSPSNKVTEKGKDVELRCDPISGHTALYWYRQSLGQGLEFLIYFQGNSAPDKSGLPSDRFSAERTGGSVSTLTIQRTQQEDSAVYLCASSPTPGQVWNEQFFGPGTRLTVL.

This clone was found once. The CDR3 DNA reads TGTGCCAGCAGTTACTCAGGAGGGACGCAGTATTTT. This sequence encodes CASSYSGGTQYF. The chain has TRBV6-5 and TRBJ2-3; TRBD2 is a possible D gene (6 bases). Germline V gene lookup returns CDR1 MNHEY and CDR2 SVGAGI. This CDR3 region has 12 residues. V lost 0 bases and J 9 bases, leaving 7 bases between the germline ends.

The chain carries TRBV7-8 and TRBJ2-1, with D tentatively TRBD2 (5 bases). CDR1 and CDR2 (germline): SGHVS, FQNEAQ. The CDR3 extends over 16 amino acids. V lost 8 bases to trimming and J lost 6 bases, with 23 bases between them. CDR3 sequence: CASGHGWADGINEQFF. For the CDR3, the DNA is TGTGCCAGCGGCCACGGTTGGGCGGACGGGATCAATGAGCAGTTCTTC. Together with reference TRBV7-8 and TRBJ2-1, the CDR3 gives the full variable domain: GAGVSQSPRYKVAKRGQDVALRCDPISGHVSLFWYQQALGQGPEFLTYFQNEAQLDKSGLPSDRFFAERPEGSVSTLKIQRTQQEDSAVYLCASGHGWADGINEQFFGPGTRLTVL.

The gene calls are TRBV7-3 and TRBJ2-3; the match to TRBD2 covers 12 bases. Germline V CDR1 and CDR2: SGHTA, FQGTGA. V dropped 2 bases and J dropped 5; count of bases not matched to a gene: 2. There are 15 residues in the CDR3. The CDR3 here is CASSLEGLAGDTQYF. CDR3 DNA sequence: TGTGCCAGCAGCTTAGAGGGACTAGCGGGAGATACGCAGTATTTT.

The chain carries TRBV29-1 and TRBJ2-1; 10 bases line up with TRBD2. Germline loops: CDR1 SQVTM, CDR2 ANQGSEA. The CDR3 runs 13 residues. The CDR3 loop reads CSGASGSHNEQFF. The CDR3 DNA follows: TGCAGTGGGGCTAGCGGGAGTCACAATGAGCAGTTCTTC.

V gene TRBV5-1 combines with J gene TRBJ1-6; D might be TRBD1 (6 bases). Deletions cut 4 bases from V and 7 bases from J, with 12 bases between. Germline values: CDR1 SGHRS, CDR2 YFSETQ. The CDR3 has 14 residues. The CDR3 loop reads CASSREQGNSPLHF. For the CDR3, the DNA is TGCGCCAGCAGCCGGGAACAGGGAAATTCACCCCTCCACTTT.

In DNA form, the CDR3 reads TGTGCCAGCAGCGTAGCCGCGAGCCCTTGGAGCTCTGGAAACACCATATATTTT. It translates to CASSVAASPWSSGNTIYF. The chain couples TRBV9 to TRBJ1-3; no firm D call. The CDR3 length is 18 residues. Trimming removed 0 bases from V and 0 bases from J, with 16 bases in between. Germline assignment: CDR1 SGDLS and CDR2 YYNGEE.

V usage is TRBV19 and J usage is TRBJ2-5; D is possibly TRBD1 (6 bases). Germline CDR1 reads LNHDA; CDR2 reads SQIVND (reference sequence). The CDR3 has 15 residues. Trimming cost V 4 bases and J 1 base, with 13 bases left between them. The CDR3, as DNA: TGTGCCAGTAGTAACCACAGGGAAACCCAAGAGACCCAGTACTTC. Amino acid sequence: CASSNHRETQETQYF. Variable domain in full (rest from reference TRBV19 and TRBJ2-5): DGGITQSPKYLFRKEGQNVTLSCEQNLNHDAMYWYRQDPGQGLRLIYYSQIVNDFQKGDIAEGYSVSREKKESFPLTVTSAQKNPTAFYLCASSNHRETQETQYFGPGTRLLVL.

The V and J genes are TRBV19 and TRBJ2-1, with TRBD2 matching over 7 bases. Germline-derived CDR1 and CDR2 are LNHDA and SQIVND (reference sequence). The ends lost 4 bases at V and 0 bases at J; junction bases unmatched: 6. The CDR3 is 16 amino acids. CDR3 in DNA: TGTGCCAGTAGTACCACGTGGGGGGGCTCCTACAATGAGCAGTTCTTC. Residues: CASSTTWGGSYNEQFF.

The chain employs TRBV30 and TRBJ2-7, with 8 bases matching TRBD2. Unmatched junction bases numbered 8, after V lost 3 bases and J lost 4 bases. The CDR3 covers 14 residues. CDR1 GTSNPN and CDR2 SVGIG come from the germline V gene (reference sequence). The CDR3 sequence: CAWSTLAGGYEQYF. The CDR3 bases are TGTGCCTGGAGCACTCTAGCGGGCGGGTACGAGCAGTACTTC.

In this sample, this clone turned up a few times. The CDR3, as DNA: TGTGCCTGGATGGGAGCCCGAAATTCACCCCTCCACTTT. Translated, it gives CAWMGARNSPLHF. V is TRBV30 and J is TRBJ1-6; D remains unclear. Between the trimmed V and J ends, which lost 4 bases and 7 bases, there was a span of 11 bases. CDR1 is GTSNPN and CDR2 is SVGIG in the germline V gene (reference sequence). The CDR3 runs to 13 residues.

The chain joins TRBV2 to TRBJ2-5; tentative D call: TRBD1 (6 bases). The germline V gene has CDR1 SNHLY and CDR2 FYNNEI. This CDR3 has 12 residues. Trimming removed 9 bases at V and 8 bases at J, with 16 bases between. CDR3 in DNA: TGTGCCAGTCGGGACAATGGAAGAACCCAGTACTTC. Translation: CASRDNGRTQYF.

This rearrangement joins TRBV5-4 to TRBJ1-6; D possibly corresponds to TRBD1 (5 bases). This CDR3 is 16 amino acids long. The V gene's germline CDR1 is SGHNT and CDR2 YYREEE (reference sequence). The ends were cut back, 4 bases at V and 7 bases at J, with 18 bases in the middle. The CDR3, as DNA: TGTGCCAGCAGCCCGGGGGTAGTTGTTGGAAATTCACCCCTCCACTTT. It translates to CASSPGVVVGNSPLHF.

The chain combines TRBV11-3 with TRBJ2-7; TRBD1 aligns across 10 bases. J was trimmed by 6 bases and V by 5 bases; bases with no gene match: 7. The CDR3 length is 14 residues. CDR1 SGHNT and CDR2 YENEEA come from the germline V gene. This chain's CDR3 is CASSPRTGGGEQYF. The CDR3 region has the DNA TGTGCCAGCAGCCCTCGGACAGGGGGAGGCGAGCAGTACTTC.